This T cell receptor beta chain originates from a study of beta chain features in type 1 diabetes. Points from the study as a whole: In type 1 diabetes patients, VDJ junctions had fewer insertions; deletions at these junctions were more frequent. Type 1 diabetes patients had moderately but significantly shorter TCRB CDR3s in all four CD4+ subsets. Relative to healthy donors, patients appeared to have naive, central memory and Treg TCRB repertoires that were more similar.

A remark on this clone: What it recognizes is unknown.

Researchers reported sorting CD4+ naive, central memory, regulatory and stem cell-like memory cells via CD45RO/CCR7/CD25/CD127/CD95/CD27. Reverse transcription of all isolated RNA meant that expressed TCRB transcripts were sequenced. Clones were read by immunoSEQ multiplex PCR, and TCRdb kept only the in-frame ones, dropping some. Of 500,000 to 800,000 clones listed, around 12% are singletons. There are 15 residues in the CDR3. The ends were cut back, 4 bases at V and 3 bases at J, with 14 bases in the middle. CDR1 is SGHRS and CDR2 is YFSETQ in the germline V gene. Sequenced material: naive CD4+ T cells from blood. The chain uses TRBV5-1 and TRBJ1-3; no definite D call. The TCR sequence derives from a man aged 25 to 40 with type 1 diabetes. The CDR3: CASSPQAVFGNTIYF. In DNA, the CDR3 is TGCGCCAGCAGCCCTCAAGCGGTTTTTGGAAACACCATATATTTT.